The clone carrying this T cell receptor (beta chain) came up many times. Antigen: not known. The sequence runs out 3 residues before the end of the CDR3; the remainder is reconstructed from the germline J gene. The data were taken from a study of T cell clonality in common variable immunodeficiency. There are 14 residues in the CDR3. V lost 1 base and J lost 4, with 8 bases in between. Germline V lookup: CDR1 SEHNR, CDR2 FQNEAQ (reference sequence). Most patients and controls had Caucasian heritage. Blood came from CVID subjects not ill and not taking immunomodulatory or immunosuppressive medication. The protocol was immunoSEQ multiplex PCR, while the TCRdb copy is restricted to in-frame clones and leaves out a portion. The sample includes 25,000 or so clones, none of them occurring once. Whole-study results and caveats: In common variable immunodeficiency, TCR beta chains reportedly carried fewer deletions and N-nucleotide insertions. CVID subjects had higher TCRbeta clonality than healthy controls, most marked in about a third.

This chain joins TRBV7-9 and TRBJ1-5; TRBD1 is a possible D gene (6 bases). The specimen sequenced was peripheral blood mononuclear cells. The receptor was derived from a human donor with common variable immunodeficiency. CDR3 DNA (partial): TGTGCCAGCAGCTTAGGGCAGGGGAATCAGCCC. The encoded protein is CASSLGQGNQP. The entire CDR3 protein reads CASSLGQGNQPQHF. Combining the CDR3 with reference TRBV7-9 and TRBJ1-5 gives the whole variable domain DTGVSQNPRHKITKRGQNVTFRCDPISEHNRLYWYRQTLGQGPEFLTYFQNEAQLEKSRLLSDRFSAERPKGSFSTLEIQRTEQGDSAMYLCASSLGQGNQPQHFGDGTRLSIL.